The following is a T cell receptor (beta chain) sequence with its context. Pregnant or lactating patients were excluded, as were those with uncontrolled infection or other autoimmune disease. The data derive from a study of T cells in Graves' hyperthyroidism and ophthalmopathy. Amplified TCR beta CDR3 regions derived from RNA transcripts. Initially, a first-round RT-PCR of the TCR CDR3 employed the HTBI primer set. TCRdb processed the multiplex PCR reads anew with MiXCR; each CDR3 protein has one entry. The data contain hundreds of thousands of distinct CDR3 sequences, 12% to 15% of them singletons. The source is a woman aged 40 to 50 with Graves' ophthalmopathy. The sample comprised blood.

The DNA of the CDR3 is TGTGCCAGCAACTCCCTATCGAACACTGAAGCTTTCTTT. Residues: CASNSLSNTEAFF. V gene TRBV11-2 combines with J gene TRBJ1-1; D is unresolved. With 7 bases removed from V and 1 base from J, the gap between germline ends came to 10 bases. The CDR3 sequence is 13 residues long. CDR1 and CDR2 from the germline V gene are SGHAT and FQNNGV.